Listed below are T cell receptor beta chains from one sample, sequenced in a study of blood T cells in healthy people across ages. MiXCR, run by TCRdb on the 5' RACE reads, gives a single entry per CDR3 protein. The data show approximately 1,100,000 distinct CDR3 sequences, 45% seen once. Sequencing input: blood. The origin of the receptors is a woman aged 55-70 years in good health. Both conserved end residues are part of each CDR3. The D gene is left open where the match is weak. Part of the rows lack a size; the others show once, few, many or a class for expanded clones.

J gene: TRBJ2-5; V gene: TRBV24-1; D gene: -; clone size: many; CDR3 protein: CATSADGQETQYF; CDR3 DNA: TGTGCCACCAGTGCGGACGGGCAAGAGACCCAGTACTTC
J gene: TRBJ2-3; V gene: TRBV7-8; D gene: -; clone size: -; CDR3 protein: CASSLVLAYTQYF; CDR3 DNA: TGTGCCAGCAGCTTAGTCCTAGCCTATACGCAGTATTTT
J gene: TRBJ1-2; V gene: TRBV28; D gene: -; clone size: -; CDR3 protein: CASSFGLGYGYTF; CDR3 DNA: TGTGCCAGCAGTTTCGGCTTGGGCTATGGCTACACCTTC
J gene: TRBJ2-7; V gene: TRBV20-1; D gene: TRBD2; clone size: -; CDR3 protein: CSARDLAGVREQYF; CDR3 DNA: TGCAGTGCTAGAGACCTAGCGGGAGTACGCGAGCAGTACTTC
J gene: TRBJ1-1; V gene: TRBV27; D gene: TRBD1; clone size: -; CDR3 protein: CASSFTGGPNTEAFF; CDR3 DNA: TGTGCCAGCAGTTTTACAGGGGGACCGAACACTGAAGCTTTCTTT
J gene: TRBJ1-4; V gene: TRBV29-1; D gene: -; clone size: -; CDR3 protein: CSVGTGAGRKLFF; CDR3 DNA: TGCAGCGTCGGAACGGGAGCGGGGAGAAAACTGTTTTTT
J gene: TRBJ2-5; V gene: TRBV29-1; D gene: TRBD2; clone size: -; CDR3 protein: CSVEGRERYQETQYF; CDR3 DNA: TGCAGCGTTGAGGGGCGGGAGAGATACCAAGAGACCCAGTACTTC
J gene: TRBJ2-7; V gene: TRBV20-1; D gene: TRBD2; clone size: -; CDR3 protein: CSAGGATIGYEQYF; CDR3 DNA: TGCAGTGCCGGGGGGGCAACCATCGGATACGAGCAGTACTTC
J gene: TRBJ2-7; V gene: TRBV12-3/TRBV12-4; D gene: TRBD1; clone size: -; CDR3 protein: CASSFPPIDRGRLKGSYNEQYF; CDR3 DNA: TGTGCCAGCAGTTTTCCCCCTATCGACAGGGGACGCCTCAAAGGCTCCTACAATGAGCAGTACTTC
J gene: TRBJ1-2; V gene: TRBV20-1; D gene: -; clone size: few; CDR3 protein: CSARTQGGRTYGYTF; CDR3 DNA: TGCAGTGCTAGAACTCAGGGCGGTCGTACCTATGGCTACACCTTC
J gene: TRBJ2-7; V gene: TRBV2; D gene: -; clone size: -; CDR3 protein: CASSVTRLYEQYF; CDR3 DNA: TGTGCCAGCAGTGTTACCCGGTTATACGAGCAGTACTTC
J gene: TRBJ1-2; V gene: TRBV15; D gene: TRBD1; clone size: -; CDR3 protein: CATSTRQGASGYTF; CDR3 DNA: TGTGCCACCAGCACAAGACAGGGGGCGTCGGGCTACACCTTC
J gene: TRBJ2-7; V gene: TRBV2; D gene: TRBD2; clone size: -; CDR3 protein: CASSVQGLGSNEQYF; CDR3 DNA: TGTGCCAGCAGTGTCCAGGGACTAGGGTCCAATGAGCAGTACTTC
J gene: TRBJ2-5; V gene: TRBV6-5; D gene: TRBD2; clone size: few; CDR3 protein: CASSRGLAGTQETQYF; CDR3 DNA: TGTGCCAGCAGTCGTGGACTAGCGGGGACCCAAGAGACCCAGTACTTC
J gene: TRBJ1-1; V gene: TRBV28; D gene: -; clone size: once; CDR3 protein: CASFGAGAGEGRAFF; CDR3 DNA: TGTGCCAGCTTTGGGGCAGGCGCCGGGGAGGGACGAGCTTTCTTT
J gene: TRBJ2-7; V gene: TRBV28; D gene: -; clone size: -; CDR3 protein: CASSTRWSRSYEQYF; CDR3 DNA: TGTGCCAGCAGCACCCGCTGGAGTAGGTCCTACGAGCAGTACTTC
J gene: TRBJ2-3; V gene: TRBV7-9; D gene: TRBD2; clone size: few; CDR3 protein: CASSTGLAGSTDTQYF; CDR3 DNA: TGTGCCAGCAGCACTGGACTAGCGGGGAGCACAGATACGCAGTATTTT
J gene: TRBJ2-3; V gene: TRBV12-3/TRBV12-4; D gene: TRBD2; clone size: -; CDR3 protein: CASSQSPGTTRSTDTQYF; CDR3 DNA: TGTGCCAGCAGTCAAAGCCCCGGGACTACCCGAAGCACAGATACGCAGTATTTT
J gene: TRBJ2-3; V gene: TRBV7-3; D gene: TRBD2; clone size: many; CDR3 protein: CASSLGLAADTQYF; CDR3 DNA: TGCGCCAGCAGCTTGGGACTAGCCGCAGATACGCAGTATTTT
J gene: TRBJ2-7; V gene: TRBV7-9; D gene: -; clone size: -; CDR3 protein: CASSLGLSYEQDF; CDR3 DNA: TGTGCCAGCAGCTTAGGTCTGTCATACGAGCAGGACTTC
J gene: TRBJ2-7; V gene: TRBV27; D gene: -; clone size: many; CDR3 protein: CASSSGNGYEQYF; CDR3 DNA: TGTGCCAGCAGTAGTGGGAACGGCTACGAGCAGTACTTC
J gene: TRBJ2-1; V gene: TRBV20-1; D gene: -; clone size: -; CDR3 protein: CSARGTSGWNEQFF; CDR3 DNA: TGCAGTGCTAGAGGGACCTCAGGGTGGAATGAGCAGTTCTTC
J gene: TRBJ2-5; V gene: TRBV5-1; D gene: -; clone size: -; CDR3 protein: CASSFFPAGPFETQYF; CDR3 DNA: TGCGCCAGCAGCTTCTTCCCGGCAGGACCCTTTGAGACCCAGTACTTC
J gene: TRBJ2-5; V gene: TRBV15; D gene: TRBD2; clone size: -; CDR3 protein: CATSRDHGAGLLEQYF; CDR3 DNA: TGTGCCACCAGCAGAGATCACGGAGCGGGACTATTGGAGCAGTACTTC
J gene: TRBJ2-1; V gene: TRBV20-1; D gene: TRBD2; clone size: -; CDR3 protein: CSAKRGSSYNEQFF; CDR3 DNA: TGCAGTGCTAAGCGGGGGAGCTCCTACAATGAGCAGTTCTTC
J gene: TRBJ2-1; V gene: TRBV4-1; D gene: TRBD2; clone size: few; CDR3 protein: CASSQDLAESSYNEQFF; CDR3 DNA: TGCGCCAGCAGCCAAGATCTAGCGGAAAGCTCCTACAATGAGCAGTTCTTC
J gene: TRBJ2-1; V gene: TRBV27; D gene: -; clone size: few; CDR3 protein: CASSGGLGKGEQFF; CDR3 DNA: TGTGCCAGCAGTGGGGGTTTAGGGAAGGGTGAGCAGTTCTTC
J gene: TRBJ2-7; V gene: TRBV6-5; D gene: TRBD2; clone size: few; CDR3 protein: CASSMSGSAHEQYF; CDR3 DNA: TGTGCCAGCAGTATGAGCGGGAGTGCCCACGAGCAGTACTTC
J gene: TRBJ2-7; V gene: TRBV27; D gene: -; clone size: -; CDR3 protein: CASSLSRGNYEQYF; CDR3 DNA: TGTGCCAGCAGTTTATCGAGGGGCAACTACGAGCAGTACTTC
J gene: TRBJ2-3; V gene: TRBV2; D gene: TRBD2; clone size: -; CDR3 protein: CASSYLAGGPLGTDTQYF; CDR3 DNA: TGTGCCAGCAGTTATCTAGCGGGAGGGCCCCTCGGCACAGATACGCAGTATTTT
J gene: TRBJ2-3; V gene: TRBV9; D gene: -; clone size: few; CDR3 protein: CASSVESGLRDTQYF; CDR3 DNA: TGTGCCAGCAGCGTAGAGTCAGGCCTCAGAGATACGCAGTATTTT
J gene: TRBJ2-1; V gene: TRBV24-1; D gene: -; clone size: -; CDR3 protein: CATSDLKRGADPSYNEQFF; CDR3 DNA: TGTGCCACCAGTGATTTGAAGAGGGGGGCGGACCCCTCCTACAATGAGCAGTTCTTC
J gene: TRBJ2-7; V gene: TRBV7-8; D gene: TRBD1; clone size: -; CDR3 protein: CASSLGQGALLYEQYF; CDR3 DNA: TGTGCCAGCAGCTTAGGACAGGGGGCGCTTCTCTACGAGCAGTACTTC
J gene: TRBJ1-2; V gene: TRBV27; D gene: TRBD1; clone size: few; CDR3 protein: CASSSGTGWGGYGYTF; CDR3 DNA: TGTGCCAGCAGTTCCGGGACAGGTTGGGGTGGGTATGGCTACACCTTC
J gene: TRBJ2-7; V gene: TRBV7-2; D gene: -; clone size: -; CDR3 protein: CASTGGRSYEQYF; CDR3 DNA: TGTGCCAGCACGGGCGGACGCTCCTACGAGCAGTACTTC
J gene: TRBJ2-1; V gene: TRBV4-2; D gene: -; clone size: few; CDR3 protein: CASSQERRSEQFF; CDR3 DNA: TGTGCCAGCAGCCAAGAGAGGCGGTCTGAGCAGTTCTTC
J gene: TRBJ2-7; V gene: TRBV20-1; D gene: -; clone size: -; CDR3 protein: CSAPRDLSSYNEQYF; CDR3 DNA: TGCAGTGCGCCCCGGGACCTTAGCTCCTACAATGAGCAGTACTTC
J gene: TRBJ2-1; V gene: TRBV20-1; D gene: TRBD2; clone size: -; CDR3 protein: CSARPSGTPEQFF; CDR3 DNA: TGCAGTGCTAGACCTAGCGGGACCCCTGAGCAGTTCTTC
J gene: TRBJ1-1; V gene: TRBV5-6; D gene: TRBD1; clone size: few; CDR3 protein: CASSFPGGMNTEAFF; CDR3 DNA: TGTGCCAGCAGCTTCCCAGGGGGGATGAACACTGAAGCTTTCTTT
J gene: TRBJ2-3; V gene: TRBV25-1; D gene: -; clone size: -; CDR3 protein: CASSERQRADTQYF; CDR3 DNA: TGTGCCAGCAGTGAGAGACAACGGGCAGATACGCAGTATTTT
J gene: TRBJ2-7; V gene: TRBV5-6; D gene: -; clone size: few; CDR3 protein: CASSRLEYEQYF; CDR3 DNA: TGTGCCAGCTCTAGACTCGAGTACGAGCAGTACTTC
J gene: TRBJ1-1; V gene: TRBV6-1; D gene: -; clone size: -; CDR3 protein: CASSDRGLHPEAFF; CDR3 DNA: TGTGCCAGCAGTGACAGGGGATTACACCCTGAAGCTTTCTTT
J gene: TRBJ2-3; V gene: TRBV20-1; D gene: TRBD1; clone size: once; CDR3 protein: CSARDGRTGPADTQYF; CDR3 DNA: TGCAGTGCTAGAGATGGGCGGACAGGTCCTGCTGATACGCAGTATTTT
J gene: TRBJ2-1; V gene: TRBV29-1; D gene: -; clone size: many; CDR3 protein: CSVRVGTYNEQFF; CDR3 DNA: TGCAGCGTTCGGGTGGGAACTTACAATGAGCAGTTCTTC
J gene: TRBJ2-7; V gene: TRBV6-1; D gene: -; clone size: -; CDR3 protein: CASRMSQGHEQYF; CDR3 DNA: TGTGCCAGCAGAATGTCACAGGGCCATGAGCAGTACTTC
J gene: TRBJ2-5; V gene: TRBV6-6; D gene: TRBD2; clone size: -; CDR3 protein: CASSGGRGQETQYF; CDR3 DNA: TGTGCCAGCAGCGGCGGGAGAGGCCAAGAGACCCAGTACTTC
J gene: TRBJ2-3; V gene: TRBV5-5; D gene: TRBD1; clone size: -; CDR3 protein: CASSLGQGNKYTQYF; CDR3 DNA: TGTGCCAGCAGCTTGGGACAGGGAAACAAATATACGCAGTATTTT
J gene: TRBJ2-7; V gene: TRBV6-5; D gene: TRBD1; clone size: -; CDR3 protein: CASSYPRGDRGLYEQYF; CDR3 DNA: TGTGCCAGCAGTTACCCACGAGGGGACAGGGGGCTGTACGAGCAGTACTTC